The text below deals with one T cell receptor (beta chain). The antigen is unknown. The CDR3 is 14 residues long. With 8 bases clipped from V and 8 bases from J, the junction kept 8 bases outside the gene matches. Germline CDR1 and CDR2: MNHNS and SASEGT. This sample was included in a study of cytomegalovirus exposure and HLA in healthy donors. 60 Vbeta and 13 Jbeta primers were used in PCR. In the source study's methods: Later reanalysis found tens of millions of unique TCR beta chains, around 9.9 million of them shared. Sequencing was performed with immunoSEQ multiplex PCR; in TCRdb, only in-frame clones are kept and a portion is missing. V and J calls and clone size are as listed in that table; D and trimming were resolved from the DNA. This table holds around 170,000 clones, 60% to 85% found once. Study conclusions and caveats: The study designated about 160 TCR beta chains cytomegalovirus-associated.

The receptor's source is a woman aged 40 to 50 in good health and CMV-seropositive. Sequences were obtained from PBMCs. The chain is built from TRBV6-1 and TRBJ1-6, with 8 bases fitting TRBD1. CDR3 in amino acids: CASGQGGVDSPLHF. In DNA form, the CDR3 reads TGTGCCAGCGGACAGGGCGGCGTGGATTCACCCCTCCACTTT.